Below are 17 T cell receptor beta chains sequenced from a single sample in a study of OX40 agonist ivuxolimab in advanced cancers. The protocol was immunoSEQ multiplex PCR, while the TCRdb copy is restricted to in-frame clones and leaves out a portion. The sample has 100,000 to 120,000 clones, around 93% seen once; the top ten hold around 0.7%. This material consisted of CD4+ or CD8+ T cells sorted from blood, taken in a trial of the OX40 agonist ivuxolimab. Receptors originate from an adult with an advanced solid tumor such as melanoma, head and neck, liver or kidney cancer.

V usage is TRBV6-5 and J usage is TRBJ1-1; TRBD1 matches at 7 bases. CDR1 and CDR2 from the germline V gene are MNHEY and SVGAGI. The junction had 5 bases not matched to a gene; V was cut back by 2 bases and J by 11 bases. This CDR3 comprises 12 residues. CDR3 DNA: TGTGCCAGCAGTTACGTTAGGGGGCAGGCTTTCTTT. It codes for CASSYVRGQAFF.

This chain joins TRBV10-3 and TRBJ1-1, with D possibly TRBD1 on 5 matching bases. Looked up from germline, CDR1 is ENHRY and CDR2 is SYGVKD. V was clipped by 3 bases and J by 4 bases, with 18 bases between them. There are 16 residues in the CDR3. CDR3 nucleotides: TGTGCCATCAGTGACCCCCGTGGGGGTGGAGTCACTGAAGCTTTCTTT. Its translation: CAISDPRGGGVTEAFF.

The V and J genes are TRBV6-5 and TRBJ2-5; unclear D gene. With 6 bases removed from V and 2 bases from J, the gap between germline ends came to 4 bases. Germline V CDR1 and CDR2: MNHEY, SVGAGI. The CDR3 is 11 residues long. The CDR3 DNA reads as TGTGCCAGCAGATCACAAGAGACCCAGTACTTC. Translation: CASRSQETQYF.

The rearrangement joins TRBV15 to TRBJ2-2, with D maybe TRBD2 (5 bases). CDR1 is LNHNV and CDR2 is YYDKDF in the germline V gene (reference sequence). V was clipped by 1 base and J by 0 bases, with 6 bases between them. The CDR3 sequence is 15 residues long. CDR3 DNA sequence: TGTGCCACCAGCAGAGGACTAACGAACACCGGGGAGCTGTTTTTT. This sequence encodes CATSRGLTNTGELFF.

This sequence joins TRBV5-4 and TRBJ2-5; D is uncertain. Per the germline V gene, CDR1 is SGHNT and CDR2 is YYREEE (reference sequence). The ends were cut back, 0 bases at V and 5 bases at J, with 11 bases in the middle. The CDR3 is made up of 14 amino acids. CDR3 protein: CASSLDGRRETQYF. The CDR3 region has the DNA TGTGCCAGCAGCTTGGATGGAAGAAGGGAGACCCAGTACTTC.

This clone was seen only a few times. This chain links TRBV18 with TRBJ1-1; no reliable D call. This CDR3 is 14 amino acids long. The V gene's germline CDR1 is KGHSH and CDR2 LQKENI. The V and J ends lost 0 bases and 1 base respectively, with 6 bases between them. The CDR3 DNA reads TGTGCCAGCTCACCACCGGACCGGAACACTGAAGCTTTCTTT. It translates to CASSPPDRNTEAFF.

V usage is TRBV10-3 and J usage is TRBJ1-2; TRBD1 agrees at 7 bases. J gave up 5 bases and V 0 bases, and 6 bases lay outside the gene matches. Germline lookup yields CDR1 ENHRY and CDR2 SYGVKD. The CDR3 has 15 residues. CDR3 bases: TGTGCCATCAGTGAGTCGGGGGGACAGAGATATGGCTACACCTTC. Translating gives CAISESGGQRYGYTF.

This clone showed up just once. The chain joins TRBV9 to TRBJ1-3, with D uncertain. The CDR3 runs to 17 residues. Deletions cut 0 bases from V and 1 base from J, with 14 bases between. Germline V gene data show CDR1 as SGDLS and CDR2 as YYNGEE. This CDR3 is CASSVDPGLRSGNTIYF. CDR3 coding DNA: TGTGCCAGCAGCGTAGACCCGGGTTTAAGATCTGGAAACACCATATATTTT. Supplemented by reference TRBV9 and TRBJ1-3, the full variable domain reads DSGVTQTPKHLITATGQRVTLRCSPRSGDLSVYWYQQSLDQGLQFLIQYYNGEERAKGNILERFSAQQFPDLHSELNLSSLELGDSALYFCASSVDPGLRSGNTIYFGEGSWLTVV.

As to this clone: Other DNA variants within this sample encode the same CDR3. The rearrangement links TRBV5-1 to TRBJ2-5; 7 bases fit TRBD1. Germline V gene sequence: CDR1 SGHRS, CDR2 YFSETQ. The CDR3 contains 14 residues. Trimming took 4 bases from V and 2 from J; bases not matched to a gene: 5. The CDR3 DNA reads as TGCGCCAGCAGCCCTGGGACAGCTCAAGAGACCCAGTACTTC. Translating it yields CASSPGTAQETQYF. Full variable domain (rest looked up from reference TRBV5-1 and TRBJ2-5): KAGVTQTPRYLIKTRGQQVTLSCSPISGHRSVSWYQQTPGQGLQFLFEYFSETQRNKGNFPGRFSGRQFSNSRSEMNVSTLELGDSALYLCASSPGTAQETQYFGPGTRLLVL.

The chain is built from TRBV5-1 and TRBJ1-2; 8 bases align to TRBD1. The CDR3 has 15 amino acids. Germline CDR1 reads SGHRS; CDR2 reads YFSETQ. V dropped 4 bases and J dropped 1; count of bases not matched to a gene: 6. CDR3 amino acids: CASSPRTGNNYGYTF. The CDR3 nucleotides are TGCGCCAGCAGCCCCAGGACAGGGAATAACTATGGCTACACCTTC.

This chain uses TRBV7-9 with TRBJ1-3; D unclear. Germline CDR1 is SEHNR and CDR2 is FQNEAQ (reference sequence). Between the trimmed V and J ends, which lost 8 bases and 3 bases, there was a span of 11 bases. The CDR3 length is 13 residues. Here the CDR3 reads CASPPVNGNTIYF. CDR3 bases: TGTGCCAGCCCTCCGGTGAATGGAAACACCATATATTTT.

The chain employs TRBV5-1 and TRBJ1-2, with a tentative D call TRBD1 (6 bases). Trimming stripped 6 bases from V and 3 bases from J, with 15 bases between. Germline values: CDR1 SGHRS, CDR2 YFSETQ. The length of the CDR3 is 14 residues. The CDR3 loop reads CASKDRRDDYGYTF. CDR3 sequence (DNA): TGCGCCAGCAAGGACAGAAGGGATGACTATGGCTACACCTTC. Using reference TRBV5-1 and TRBJ1-2 for the parts outside the CDR3, the full variable domain is KAGVTQTPRYLIKTRGQQVTLSCSPISGHRSVSWYQQTPGQGLQFLFEYFSETQRNKGNFPGRFSGRQFSNSRSEMNVSTLELGDSALYLCASKDRRDDYGYTFGSGTRLTVV.

The genes are TRBV19 and TRBJ1-5, with D maybe TRBD1 (6 bases). V was cut by 6 bases and J by 3 bases, with 15 bases left in between. The CDR3 is made up of 15 amino acids. Germline V gives CDR1 LNHDA, CDR2 SQIVND (reference sequence). In nucleotides, the CDR3 is TGTGCCAGTAGGGGTTATAGGACAGACAATCAGCCCCAGCATTTT. This translates into CASRGYRTDNQPQHF.

The chain employs TRBV6-5 and TRBJ1-3, with 7 bases matching TRBD1. CDR1 is MNHEY, CDR2 SVGAGI, per germline. The CDR3 sequence is 14 residues long. The trim removed 6 bases at V and 2 bases at J, leaving 4 bases unmatched. This CDR3 is CASSRQGAGNTIYF. The CDR3 DNA reads TGTGCCAGCAGCCGACAGGGAGCTGGAAACACCATATATTTT.

The chain couples TRBV9 to TRBJ1-5; D is possibly TRBD1 (5 bases). V lost 0 bases, J lost 2 bases, and 9 bases lay in between. The CDR3 has 15 residues. Germline V gene lookup returns CDR1 SGDLS and CDR2 YYNGEE. The DNA of the CDR3 is TGTGCCAGCAGCGTAGACGGCAGGGGCAATCAGCCCCAGCATTTT. Translated, it gives CASSVDGRGNQPQHF.

The rearrangement joins TRBV11-2 to TRBJ1-4; D not resolved. This CDR3 has 15 amino acids. V was shortened by 5 bases and J by 1 base, with 11 bases between the two germline ends. Germline CDR1 and CDR2: SGHAT and FQNNGV. The CDR3 DNA sequence: TGTGCCAGCAGCCTGGGGAGGGTAACTAATGAAAAACTGTTTTTT. This encodes CASSLGRVTNEKLFF.

The chain recombines TRBV2 with TRBJ2-5; the D gene is possibly TRBD1 (6 bases). CDR1 and CDR2 (germline): SNHLY, FYNNEI. There are 12 residues in the CDR3. CDR3 nucleotides: TGTGCTGGCATAGGGGGTATGGAGACCCAGTACTTC. Residues: CAGIGGMETQYF. The full variable domain, with the rest looked up from reference TRBV2 and TRBJ2-5, is EPEVTQTPSHQVTQMGQEVILRCVPISNHLYFYWYRQILGQKVEFLVSFYNNEISEKSEIFDDQFSVERPDGSNFTLKIRSTKLEDSAMYFCAGIGGMETQYFGPGTRLLVL.